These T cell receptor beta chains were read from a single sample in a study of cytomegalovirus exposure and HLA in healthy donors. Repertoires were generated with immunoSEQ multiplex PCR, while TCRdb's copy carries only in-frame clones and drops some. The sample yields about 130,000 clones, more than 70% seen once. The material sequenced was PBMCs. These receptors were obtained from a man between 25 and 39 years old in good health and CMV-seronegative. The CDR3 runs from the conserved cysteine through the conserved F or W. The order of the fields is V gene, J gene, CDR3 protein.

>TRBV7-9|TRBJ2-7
CASSATGVDYEQYF
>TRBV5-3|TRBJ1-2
CARSFKTGLGDYGYTF
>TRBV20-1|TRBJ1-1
CREDRGQVAFF
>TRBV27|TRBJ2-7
CASSNERQAPTHEQYF
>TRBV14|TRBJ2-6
CASSPKLTESSGANVLTF
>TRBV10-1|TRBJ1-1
CASSGGTGGNTEAFF
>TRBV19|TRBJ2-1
CASSIVGQSYNEQFF
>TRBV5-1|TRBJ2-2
CASSSEGAVTGELFF
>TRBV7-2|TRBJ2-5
CASSDTRGGETQYF
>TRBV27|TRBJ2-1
CASSTKGTLNEQFF
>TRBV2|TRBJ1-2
CASSGPGTEANYGYTF
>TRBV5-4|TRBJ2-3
CASSTLAGGNTDTQYF
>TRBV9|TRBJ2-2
CASSVAAGGPGELFF
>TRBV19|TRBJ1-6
CASSISGGRVSYNSPLHF
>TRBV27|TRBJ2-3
CASSPRTGGTDTQYF
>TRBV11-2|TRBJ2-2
CASRERQGGTGELFF
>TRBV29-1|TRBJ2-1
CSVERAPGGTEQFF
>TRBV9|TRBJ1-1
CASSVVSGLNTEAFF
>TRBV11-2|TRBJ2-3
CASSLDPEAVNPYF
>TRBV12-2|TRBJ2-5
CASRSPQGLAGGEETQYF
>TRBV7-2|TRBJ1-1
CASSPQQRDTEAFF
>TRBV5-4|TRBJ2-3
CASSIKAGNTDTQYF
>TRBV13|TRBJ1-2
CANRDRGYGYTF
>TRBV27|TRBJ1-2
CASSRLGGDYGYTF
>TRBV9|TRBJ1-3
CASSVGLSGNTIYF
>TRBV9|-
CASSVASAGGTHEQYF
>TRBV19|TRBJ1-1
CASSIEGGWTEAFF
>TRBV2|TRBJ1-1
CASQAWGDTEAFF
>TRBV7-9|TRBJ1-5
CASESGTGHQPQHF
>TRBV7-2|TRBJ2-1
CASSLHPDRGRNEQFF
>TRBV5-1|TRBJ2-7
CASSIGTSGVEEQYF
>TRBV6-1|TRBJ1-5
CASSGTGVDNQPQHF
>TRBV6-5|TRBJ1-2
CASSERGQNGYTF
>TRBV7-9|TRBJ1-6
CASRPLEGGGEDSPLHF
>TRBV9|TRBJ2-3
CASSVGPSGSTDTQYF
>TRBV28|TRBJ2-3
CASSSTSGDDTQYF
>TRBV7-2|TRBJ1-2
CASSPRRQGYGYTF
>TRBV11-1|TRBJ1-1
CASSSLDKNTEAFF
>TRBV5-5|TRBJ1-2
CASSLFRDSGYGYTF
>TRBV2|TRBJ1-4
CASSEEEGIGEKLFF
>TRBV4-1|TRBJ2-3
CASSQGDRDMDTQYF
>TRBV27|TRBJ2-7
CASSSAGTESYEQYF
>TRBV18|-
CASSPLGGGWYEQYF
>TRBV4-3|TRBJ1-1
CASSQGVARQGATEAFF
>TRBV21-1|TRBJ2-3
CASSKPLMWYF
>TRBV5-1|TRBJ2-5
CASSLGAETQYF
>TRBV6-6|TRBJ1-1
CASSSRGGNTEAFF
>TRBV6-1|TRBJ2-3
CASSERGGAASTDTQYF
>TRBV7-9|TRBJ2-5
CASSSMTGFYETQYF